This T cell receptor (beta chain) was sequenced in a study of blood T cell repertoires in COVID-19. Overall study: PBMCs, B-cell-depleted T cells, or T cells provided the cDNA or gDNA that made up the material.

As handled by the study authors: It was from reference gene primer amplification that nucleated cell counts were estimated. TCRdb's copy holds only in-frame clones and misses some; the assay was immunoSEQ multiplex PCR. V and J calls and clone size come straight from that table; D and trimming were deduced from the DNA. The table shows about 300,000 clones, with around 86% occurring only once. Germline-derived CDR1 and CDR2 are DFQATT and SNEGSKA (reference sequence). The CDR3 is made up of 11 amino acids. The J gene is TRBJ1-1, the V gene TRBV20-1; D may be TRBD1 (5 bases). This clonotype originated in a woman aged 18-29 years who had recovered from COVID-19. The sequenced sample consisted of PBMCs or T cells enriched from blood (not recorded which). This chain's CDR3 is CSLDSNTEAFF. In DNA form, the CDR3 reads TGCAGCCTCGACAGTAATACTGAAGCTTTCTTT.